This TCR beta chain was profiled in a study of identifying expanded T cells in peripheral blood. The study's findings and limits: Clone count variance between roughly 2-week samples rose with total template count. Approximately 1.1 clones differed between technical replicates, versus around 16 and 19 over time.

Only in-frame clones appear in the TCRdb table, and some are missing; sequencing was by immunoSEQ multiplex PCR. The sample yields more than 90,000 clones, roughly 89% seen once. As concerns this clone: The target antigen is unknown.

During the collection period, no donor immune events like infections were recorded. This TCR was recovered from a person between 18 and 75 years old in good health. Specimen: blood.

Here the CDR3 DNA reads TGTGCCAGTAGACGGGACAGGGTCGGCACAGATACGCAGTATTTT. The encoded protein is CASRRDRVGTDTQYF. This chain joins TRBV19 and TRBJ2-3, with 9 bases lining up with TRBD1. The V gene end was trimmed by 6 bases and the J gene end by 1 base; junction bases not matched to a gene: 5. This CDR3 comprises 15 residues. Germline V gene sequence: CDR1 LNHDA, CDR2 SQIVND (reference sequence).